The clone carrying this T cell receptor (beta chain) occurred many times. Its matching antigen is unknown. The data derive from a study of T cell repertoires in cytomegalovirus infection. Study-level background: Public signatures in TCR beta pointed to CMV infection and matching HLA type. Study results and caveats: Identification of carriers of CMV plus the relevant HLA was achieved through cumulative public TCR beta family frequency.

CDR3 length: 15 residues. The germline V and J ends were trimmed by 6 bases and 0 bases, with 15 bases remaining between them. In germline, CDR1 is MDHEN, CDR2 SYDVKM. TCRdb itself ran the reads through MiXCR, one entry per CDR3 protein. The table records about 260,000 distinct CDR3 sequences, 9.1% of them present only once. This clonotype was obtained from a human donor in good health (CMV status not recorded). Some clones in this sample may be carry-over from other donors' samples. Source material: PBMCs. V usage is TRBV28 and J usage is TRBJ2-7; D is perhaps TRBD1 (6 bases). The CDR3 DNA sequence: TGTGCCAGCAGATACAGGGCGGCCAGCTCCTACGAGCAGTACTTC. Amino acids: CASRYRAASSYEQYF.